These 18 T cell receptor beta chains originate from one sample sequenced in a study of vaccination effects on CD4 cells after COVID-19. No antigen has been identified for these receptors. Antigen-specific CD4+ T cells were first expanded with viral peptide pools by the ViraFEST assay and only then sequenced. At the end of 9 to 11 days of culture, CD4+ T cells were isolated. Subjects were given two BNT162b2 or mRNA-1273 vaccine doses. TCRdb's table, derived via immunoSEQ multiplex PCR, lists solely in-frame clones and lacks some. This sample yields roughly 24,000 clones, of which roughly 80% are seen a single time; approximately 5.6% belongs to the top ten. Material: CD4+ T cells from PBMCs cultured with SARS-CoV-2 spike peptides, obtained after COVID-19 vaccination. The receptors shown here come from a human donor who received a COVID-19 vaccine. Some clones in this sample may be carry-over from other donors' samples.

The chain has TRBV7-8 and TRBJ1-6, with D perhaps TRBD1 (5 bases). The germline V and J ends were trimmed by 1 base and 13 bases, with 14 bases remaining between them. Germline values: CDR1 SGHVS, CDR2 FQNEAQ. The CDR3 runs 14 residues. As DNA, the CDR3 is TGTGCCAGCAGCTTAGTTAATCTGGGGCGGCCCCTCCACTTT. This gives the protein CASSLVNLGRPLHF.

V gene TRBV10-2 combines with J gene TRBJ1-4, with D perhaps matching TRBD1 (6 bases). CDR3 length: 14 residues. Per the germline V gene, CDR1 is WSHSY and CDR2 is SAAADI. Trimming shortened V by 5 bases and J by 6 bases, and 13 bases separated the two germline ends. The CDR3 sequence is CASSSVGQYEKLFF. Written as DNA, the CDR3 is TGCGCCAGCAGTTCCGTTGGACAGTATGAAAAACTGTTTTTT.

The chain has TRBV4-1 and TRBJ1-1; D remains unclear. V was trimmed by 1 base and J by 11 bases, leaving 14 bases between them. The CDR3 covers 13 residues. Germline values: CDR1 MGHRA, CDR2 YSYEKL. The CDR3 bases are TGCGCCAGCAGCCAAGGAGACGTAAGATTGGCTTTCTTT. This translates into CASSQGDVRLAFF.

The gene calls are TRBV18 and TRBJ1-1; 7 nucleotides agree with TRBD1. CDR1 KGHSH and CDR2 LQKENI come from the germline V gene. The CDR3 sequence is 14 residues long. J was trimmed by 5 bases and V by 2 bases; bases with no gene match: 5. CDR3 in amino acids: CASSPNRGGTEAFF. The DNA for the CDR3 is TGTGCCAGCTCACCAAACAGGGGTGGTACTGAAGCTTTCTTT.

The chain has TRBV30 and TRBJ2-5, with D tentatively TRBD1 or TRBD2 (5 bases each). The CDR3 extends over 15 amino acids. Germline V lookup: CDR1 GTSNPN, CDR2 SVGIG (reference sequence). The V gene lost 1 base and the J gene lost 7 bases, with 19 bases spanning the gap. The CDR3 DNA follows: TGTGCCTGGAGTGCTCTTGTTGGGGGACCCACGACCCAGTACTTC. This encodes CAWSALVGGPTTQYF. Together with reference TRBV30 and TRBJ2-5, the CDR3 gives the full variable domain: SQTIHQWPATLVQPVGSPLSLECTVEGTSNPNLYWYRQAAGRGLQLLFYSVGIGQISSEVPQNLSASRPQDRQFILSSKKLLLSDSGFYLCAWSALVGGPTTQYFGPGTRLLVL.

The V and J genes are TRBV15 and TRBJ1-5; D is perhaps TRBD1 (5 bases). CDR3 length equals 17 residues. V was trimmed by 3 bases and J by 2 bases, leaving 17 bases between them. Germline CDR1 LNHNV, CDR2 YYDKDF (reference sequence). The CDR3 loop reads CATSRPQGWYGNQPQHF. In DNA, the CDR3 is TGTGCCACCAGCAGGCCCCAGGGATGGTACGGCAATCAGCCCCAGCATTTT.

This clone was seen only a few times. The J gene is TRBJ1-5, the V gene TRBV7-9; D is unresolved. In germline, CDR1 is SEHNR, CDR2 FQNEAQ (reference sequence). CDR3 size: 16 residues. V was clipped by 1 base and J by 7 bases, with 17 bases between them. The CDR3 nucleotides are TGTGCCAGCAGCTTAGGAGGATCTGGGCTCTTACAGCCCCAGCATTTT. Translation: CASSLGGSGLLQPQHF. The full variable domain, its missing parts supplied by reference TRBV7-9 and TRBJ1-5, is DTGVSQNPRHKITKRGQNVTFRCDPISEHNRLYWYRQTLGQGPEFLTYFQNEAQLEKSRLLSDRFSAERPKGSFSTLEIQRTEQGDSAMYLCASSLGGSGLLQPQHFGDGTRLSIL.

Details on this clone: The junction departs from germline at one end; a sequencing error may be responsible. The chain is built from TRBV6-6 and TRBJ1-5; D may be TRBD1 (6 bases). Germline CDR1 is MNHNY and CDR2 is SVGAGI (reference sequence). This CDR3 has 16 amino acids. CDR3 sequence: CASSHSGQRQNQPQHF. The CDR3 DNA is TGTGCCAGCAGTCACTCAGGACAGCGTCAAAATCAGCCCCAGCATTTT.

The chain employs TRBV5-1 and TRBJ2-5, with 9 bases identical to TRBD2. The CDR3 covers 17 residues. The V gene end was trimmed by 0 bases and the J gene end by 1 base; junction bases not matched to a gene: 7. Germline assignment: CDR1 SGHRS and CDR2 YFSETQ. The CDR3 DNA is TGCGCCAGCAGCTTGGCACCAGCGGGGGGTTTCCAAGAGACCCAGTACTTC. Encoded protein: CASSLAPAGGFQETQYF.

This clone appeared a few times. This rearrangement joins TRBV2 to TRBJ2-1; 7 nucleotides align to TRBD1. The CDR3 length is 14 residues. The ends lost 4 bases at V and 6 bases at J; junction bases unmatched: 6. CDR1 is SNHLY, CDR2 FYNNEI, per germline. The CDR3 sequence is CASSGQGLTNEQFF. In nucleotides, the CDR3 is TGTGCCAGCAGTGGACAGGGTTTGACCAATGAGCAGTTCTTC.

The CDR3, as DNA: TGTGCCAGCTCACCAGGACAGGCTGATAGCTATGGCTACACCTTC. As protein: CASSPGQADSYGYTF. The V call is TRBV18, the J call TRBJ1-2, with 7 bases fitting TRBD1. J gave up 4 bases and V 2 bases, and 7 bases lay outside the gene matches. This CDR3 is 15 amino acids long. Germline lookup yields CDR1 KGHSH and CDR2 LQKENI.

This clone was detected a few times. The rearrangement joins TRBV24-1 to TRBJ1-4; D may be TRBD1 (6 bases). Between the trimmed V and J ends, which lost 3 bases and 8 bases, there was a span of 15 bases. Germline-derived CDR1 and CDR2 are KGHDR and SFDVKD. The CDR3 has 15 residues. The CDR3 protein is CATSDGQSFGEKLFF. In nucleotides, the CDR3 is TGTGCCACCAGTGATGGACAGTCCTTTGGGGAAAAACTGTTTTTT.

This clone occurred once. The genes are TRBV7-2 and TRBJ1-4; the D is unclear. CDR1 is SGHTA and CDR2 is FQGNSA in the germline V gene. The V and J ends lost 1 base and 3 bases respectively, with 12 bases between them. The CDR3 contains 16 residues. The CDR3 loop reads CASSLVFASANEKLFF. The CDR3 coding sequence is TGTGCCAGCAGCTTAGTATTTGCCAGCGCTAATGAAAAACTGTTTTTT.

The chain is built from TRBV2 and TRBJ1-2; D gene ambiguous. The CDR3 is 13 residues long. Trimming took off 4 bases at V and 1 base at J, with 7 bases between the two ends. Germline values: CDR1 SNHLY, CDR2 FYNNEI. This CDR3 is CASSAALNYGYTF. The CDR3, as DNA: TGTGCCAGCAGTGCGGCACTTAACTATGGCTACACCTTC.

This clone has only one observation. The J gene is TRBJ1-4, the V gene TRBV6-5; 9 nucleotides line up with TRBD1. The germline V gene has CDR1 MNHEY and CDR2 SVGAGI. The CDR3 sequence is 14 residues long. Trimming at V came to 6 bases and at J to 7 bases, leaving 6 bases not matched to a gene. CDR3 nucleotides: TGTGCCAGCAGACGGACAGGGGTCGTTGAAAAACTGTTTTTT. Amino acid sequence: CASRRTGVVEKLFF.

The V gene is TRBV28, the J gene TRBJ1-1; the match to TRBD1 covers 11 bases. V trimming: 4 bases; J trimming: 7 bases; junction bases outside the gene matches: 11. This CDR3 contains 16 residues. Germline V gene sequence: CDR1 MDHEN, CDR2 SYDVKM. The CDR3 here is CASSSPIGGQGVEAFF. The CDR3, as DNA: TGTGCCAGCAGTTCTCCGATTGGGGGACAGGGGGTTGAAGCTTTCTTT.

This clone was seen once. The J gene is TRBJ2-4, the V gene TRBV6-6; D call uncertain. Germline-derived CDR1 and CDR2 are MNHNY and SVGAGI (reference sequence). There are 15 residues in the CDR3. The germline V and J ends were trimmed by 0 bases and 5 bases, with 11 bases remaining between them. CDR3 sequence reads: CASSYSDIGENIQYF. In DNA form, the CDR3 reads TGTGCCAGCAGTTACTCTGACATTGGGGAAAACATTCAGTACTTC.

The rearrangement joins TRBV7-2 to TRBJ1-1; D is unclear. V was shortened by 1 base and J by 7 bases, with 16 bases between the two germline ends. The CDR3 spans 15 residues. Germline V gene lookup returns CDR1 SGHTA and CDR2 FQGNSA. Here the CDR3 reads CASSLEVGVPSEAFF. In nucleotides, the CDR3 is TGTGCCAGCAGCTTAGAGGTCGGGGTCCCCAGTGAAGCTTTCTTT.